The clone carrying this TCR beta chain was detected ten times or more. The antigen is not known. This entry belongs to a study of CD8 T cells in ankylosing spondylitis. Study conclusions and caveats: Reportedly, matched ankylosing spondylitis synovial fluid was significantly enriched for disease-linked clones.

V lost 4 bases to trimming and J lost 10 bases, with 13 bases between them. CDR1 is MNHEY and CDR2 is SVGEGT in the germline V gene. The CDR3 loop spans 12 amino acids. MiXCR, run by TCRdb on the 5' RACE reads, gives a single entry per CDR3 protein. The sample shows roughly 230,000 distinct CDR3 sequences, around 8% of them seen only once. The rearrangement joins TRBV6-2 or TRBV6-3 to TRBJ1-1; no clear D. The sample was blood, either unsorted or a sorted T cell fraction (not recorded which). This TCR was recovered from a female donor with ankylosing spondylitis or in good health (not recorded which). The CDR3 nucleotides are TGTGCCAGCAGTTCAGACGGTGTAGGAGCTTTCTTT. It translates to CASSSDGVGAFF.